Listed below are T cell receptor beta chains from one sample, sequenced in a study of CD8 T cells in Susac syndrome. TCRdb analysed the immunoSEQ multiplex PCR reads with MiXCR anew, one entry per CDR3 protein. The table includes about 180,000 distinct CDR3 sequences, approximately 95% detected once. The sample was CD8+ T cells from PBMCs. The receptors here all came from a human donor with multiple sclerosis. Both conserved end residues are part of each CDR3. D genes are given only for firm matches. Expanded clones are given a class, and other clones once, few, many or no size at all.

abundance	d_gene	v_gene	j_gene	CDR3aa	CDR3nt
.	TRBD2	TRBV27	TRBJ2-3	CASTPRGGGTDTQYF	TGTGCCAGCACCCCACGGGGGGGCGGCACAGATACGCAGTATTTT
once	.	TRBV5-6	TRBJ1-4	CASSVSPGYNEKLFF	TGTGCCAGCAGCGTGAGCCCAGGGTATAATGAAAAACTGTTTTTT
.	.	TRBV20-1	TRBJ2-1	CSAPGRGAREQFF	TGCAGTGCTCCGGGGAGGGGGGCGCGGGAGCAGTTCTTC
.	.	TRBV20-1	TRBJ2-7	CSATIDTSYEQYF	TGCAGTGCTACTATTGACACCTCCTACGAGCAGTACTTC
.	.	TRBV20-1	TRBJ2-1	CSARGGVDKTNEQFF	TGCAGTGCTAGAGGTGGGGTCGATAAAACCAATGAGCAGTTCTTC
.	.	TRBV12-5	TRBJ2-7	CASGFPGTGEQYF	TGTGCTAGTGGTTTTCCCGGGACGGGGGAGCAGTACTTC
.	TRBD2	TRBV19	TRBJ2-1	CASSIHSGGAGEQFF	TGTGCCAGTAGTATCCATAGCGGGGGGGCAGGTGAGCAGTTCTTC
.	.	TRBV4-1	TRBJ1-5	CASSQGGSDQPQHF	TGCGCCAGCAGCCAAGGGGGCTCGGATCAGCCCCAGCATTTT
.	.	TRBV2	TRBJ1-2	CASREAWAPTNYGYTF	TGTGCCAGCAGGGAGGCATGGGCCCCGACTAACTATGGCTACACCTTC
.	TRBD2	TRBV12-3/TRBV12-4	TRBJ2-5	CASSGAGEFQETQYF	TGTGCCAGCAGTGGAGCGGGGGAGTTCCAAGAGACCCAGTACTTC
.	.	TRBV7-9	TRBJ1-2	CASSSGGERNYGYTF	TGTGCCAGCAGCTCCGGTGGGGAGAGGAACTATGGCTACACCTTC
.	.	TRBV28	TRBJ2-1	CASRSGTFGNEQFF	TGTGCCAGCAGATCCGGGACATTTGGGAATGAGCAGTTCTTC
.	.	TRBV29-1	TRBJ1-2	CSVGPVTKRGYTF	TGCAGCGTTGGCCCTGTCACCAAACGTGGCTACACCTTC
.	.	TRBV9	TRBJ1-2	CASSAHGFSGYTF	TGTGCCAGCAGCGCGCACGGGTTTTCGGGCTACACCTTC
.	TRBD1	TRBV7-3	TRBJ1-1	CASSFRAGGLDTEAFF	TGTGCCAGCAGCTTCAGGGCAGGGGGCTTGGACACTGAAGCTTTCTTT
.	.	TRBV2	TRBJ2-2	CASQGTVTVNTGELFF	TGTGCCAGCCAGGGTACGGTTACAGTGAACACCGGGGAGCTGTTTTTT
.	.	TRBV6-6	TRBJ1-2	CASIGGSRYGYTF	TGTGCCAGCATAGGGGGATCCCGCTATGGCTACACCTTC
.	.	TRBV2	TRBJ1-1	CASSDMGDPAFF	TGTGCCAGCAGTGACATGGGGGACCCCGCTTTCTTT
.	TRBD1	TRBV29-1	TRBJ2-2	CSVSDRGITGELFF	TGCAGCGTCTCGGACAGGGGGATCACCGGGGAGCTGTTTTTT
.	TRBD1	TRBV6-1	TRBJ1-1	CASRWPGQGSSAAEAFF	TGTGCCAGCAGATGGCCGGGACAGGGGTCCTCGGCAGCTGAAGCTTTCTTT
.	TRBD1	TRBV3-1	TRBJ2-7	CASSKEDRGHEQYF	TGTGCCAGCAGCAAAGAGGACAGGGGGCACGAGCAGTACTTC
.	TRBD1	TRBV27	TRBJ1-6	CASALGGSGSPLHF	TGTGCCAGCGCCCTAGGGGGCTCGGGTTCACCCCTCCACTTT
.	.	TRBV9	TRBJ1-4	CASSVGGSNEKLFF	TGTGCCAGCAGCGTGGGGGGTTCGAATGAAAAACTGTTTTTT
.	.	TRBV9	TRBJ2-6	CASSVAGANVLTF	TGTGCCAGCAGCGTAGCTGGGGCCAACGTCCTGACTTTC
.	.	TRBV3-1	TRBJ2-2	CASSQTNTGELFF	TGTGCCAGCAGCCAGACTAACACCGGGGAGCTGTTTTTT
.	.	TRBV2	TRBJ2-1	CASSANRYNEQFF	TGTGCCAGCAGCGCTAACAGGTACAATGAGCAGTTCTTC